The entry that follows covers one TCR beta chain sequence. In the same sample, other DNA sequences code for this CDR3. Profiling relied on immunoSEQ multiplex PCR, and the TCRdb table lists in-frame clones only, not all of them. The table records some 250,000 clones, about 80% of them present only once. These data belong to a study of blood T cell repertoires in COVID-19. Study-level background: PBMCs, B-cell-depleted T cells, or T cells provided the cDNA or gDNA that made up the material.

The V and J ends lost 5 bases and 0 bases, in that order; junction bases with no gene match: 10. The germline V gene has CDR1 SGDLS and CDR2 YYNGEE. The CDR3 runs to 17 residues. This chain uses TRBV9 with TRBJ2-3, with TRBD2 matching over 9 bases. The TCR sequence derives from a woman aged 80 or over with acute or convalescent COVID-19. Sequencing was carried out using peripheral blood. DNA for the CDR3: TGTGCCAGCAGTACCCTCGGAGCGGGGGGCAGCACAGATACGCAGTATTTT. Translated, it gives CASSTLGAGGSTDTQYF.